This passage covers 15 T cell receptor beta chains from one sample sequenced in a study of blood T cells in healthy people across ages. A second PCR of about 6 to 11 cycles used a sample-barcoded 5' primer and a J-beta primer mix. Via MiXCR, TCRdb re-called the 5' RACE reads, giving one row per CDR3 protein. The sample lists about 620,000 distinct CDR3 sequences; approximately 21% were seen once. The sample consisted of blood. These receptors were collected from a man between 65 and 79 years old in good health.

Points on this clonotype: The junction shows a germline mismatch at one end, possibly a read error. This chain joins TRBV13 and TRBJ2-7, with TRBD2 identical over 11 bases. This CDR3 is 16 amino acids long. The germline gives CDR1 PRHDT, CDR2 FYEKMQ (reference sequence). The CDR3 sequence is CACSSATSGTSYEQYF. The CDR3 coding sequence is TGTGCCTGCAGCTCCGCGACTAGCGGGACCTCCTACGAGCAGTACTTC.

The rearrangement joins TRBV4-1 to TRBJ2-7, with TRBD1 identical over 9 bases. Per germline, CDR1 MGHRA and CDR2 YSYEKL. The CDR3 is 15 residues long. V was clipped by 5 bases and J by 3 bases; unmatched bases: 8. CDR3 nucleotides: TGCGCCAGCAGCTCAGCTCCGGGACAGGGCTACGAGCAGTACTTC. This gives the protein CASSSAPGQGYEQYF.

There are many counts of this clonotype. J is TRBJ2-5 and V is TRBV3-1; D gene ambiguous. The V end lost 0 bases, the J end lost 3 bases, and 11 bases lay between the germline ends. The germline CDR1 and CDR2 sequences are LGHDT and YNNKEL (reference sequence). The CDR3 extends over 15 amino acids. CDR3 sequence reads: CASSQDLNAKETQYF. CDR3 nucleotide sequence: TGTGCCAGCAGCCAAGATCTCAACGCAAAAGAGACCCAGTACTTC.

There are a few counts of this clonotype. V and J are TRBV7-2 and TRBJ2-1; D is uncertain. V lost 10 bases and J lost 0, with 13 bases in between. This CDR3 contains 14 residues. Looked up from germline, CDR1 is SGHTA and CDR2 is FQGNSA. DNA of the CDR3: TGTGCCACCGTACTACTGAGCTCCTACAATGAGCAGTTCTTC. Translating it yields CATVLLSSYNEQFF.

This clonotype has only a few counts. The rearrangement links TRBV28 to TRBJ2-5, with 9 bases fitting TRBD2. Germline lookup yields CDR1 MDHEN and CDR2 SYDVKM. J was trimmed by 3 bases and V by 3 bases; bases with no gene match: 2. The CDR3 runs to 14 residues. CDR3 coding DNA: TGTGCCAGCAGTTTTGGCGGGAGGGAAGAGACCCAGTACTTC. Its protein is CASSFGGREETQYF. Filled out from reference TRBV28 and TRBJ2-5, the complete variable domain reads DVKVTQSSRYLVKRTGEKVFLECVQDMDHENMFWYRQDPGLGLRLIYFSYDVKMKEKGDIPEGYSVSREKKERFSLILESASTNQTSMYLCASSFGGREETQYFGPGTRLLVL.

This clonotype has only a few counts. The rearrangement links TRBV3-1 to TRBJ2-7; D perhaps matches TRBD1 (6 bases). The CDR3 is made up of 15 amino acids. From germline, CDR1 is LGHDT and CDR2 YNNKEL (reference sequence). Trimming removed 4 bases from V and 6 bases from J, with 19 bases in between. CDR3 nucleotide sequence: TGTGCCAGCAGCCCTCGTACAGGGCACCTTGGCGAGCAGTACTTC. Encoded protein: CASSPRTGHLGEQYF.

The chain carries TRBV20-1 and TRBJ2-4; D unresolved. CDR3 size: 15 residues. The V end was cut by 0 bases, the J end by 0 bases, with 9 bases between. The germline CDR1 and CDR2 sequences are DFQATT and SNEGSKA (reference sequence). CDR3 protein: CSAREPRLAKNIQYF. In nucleotides, the CDR3 is TGCAGTGCTAGAGAACCCAGGCTAGCCAAAAACATTCAGTACTTC.

A few counts support this clonotype. This chain connects TRBV2 to TRBJ1-5; no clear D gene. The CDR3 length is 14 residues. V lost 0 bases and J lost 7, with 10 bases in between. Germline loops: CDR1 SNHLY, CDR2 FYNNEI. The CDR3 DNA is TGTGCCAGCAGTGAAGCGCTCACTGTGCAGCCCCAGCATTTT. Its translation: CASSEALTVQPQHF.

The chain joins TRBV6-5 to TRBJ1-5, with a weak D call TRBD1 (5 bases). Germline lookup yields CDR1 MNHEY and CDR2 SVGAGI. Trimming pared 0 bases from V and 6 bases from J, leaving 9 bases between. The CDR3 loop spans 14 amino acids. This CDR3 is CASSYSGGAQPQHF. CDR3 sequence (DNA): TGTGCCAGCAGTTACTCGGGGGGAGCTCAGCCCCAGCATTTT.

The chain couples TRBV5-1 to TRBJ1-4; D possibly corresponds to TRBD1 (6 bases). Germline CDR1 and CDR2: SGHRS and YFSETQ. This CDR3 has 13 amino acids. Trimming cost V 8 bases and J 3 bases, with 11 bases left between them. CDR3 sequence: CASSTGSNEKLFF. The DNA for the CDR3 is TGCGCCAGTTCGACAGGCTCTAATGAAAAACTGTTTTTT.

This clonotype has more than one count but fewer than ten. CDR3 residues: CASSNDVHGYTF. In DNA form, the CDR3 reads TGTGCCAGCAGTAATGACGTTCATGGCTACACCTTC. The V gene is TRBV2, the J gene TRBJ1-2; D gene uncertain. V lost 5 bases and J lost 6, with 10 bases in between. The CDR3 is 12 residues long. Germline V lookup: CDR1 SNHLY, CDR2 FYNNEI.

This clonotype was seen a handful of times. The chain employs TRBV9 and TRBJ1-5, with D tentatively TRBD1 (6 bases). V lost 4 bases to trimming and J lost 7 bases, with 21 bases between them. CDR1 and CDR2 from the germline V gene are SGDLS and YYNGEE. CDR3 size: 16 residues. The CDR3 loop reads CASSPGTKQGIQPQHF. CDR3 coding DNA: TGTGCCAGCAGCCCCGGGACAAAACAGGGAATACAGCCCCAGCATTTT.

This clonotype was detected only a few times. The rearrangement links TRBV2 to TRBJ2-2; D ambiguous. Trimming removed 7 bases from V and 5 bases from J, with 14 bases in between. The CDR3 runs to 14 residues. Germline CDR1 and CDR2: SNHLY and FYNNEI. The CDR3 is CASNLTPTTGELFF. DNA for the CDR3: TGTGCCAGCAACCTAACTCCTACAACCGGGGAGCTGTTTTTT. The full variable domain, its missing parts supplied by reference TRBV2 and TRBJ2-2, is EPEVTQTPSHQVTQMGQEVILRCVPISNHLYFYWYRQILGQKVEFLVSFYNNEISEKSEIFDDQFSVERPDGSNFTLKIRSTKLEDSAMYFCASNLTPTTGELFFGEGSRLTVL.

This chain joins TRBV27 and TRBJ1-1; no clear D gene. This CDR3 region has 13 residues. Trimming removed 0 bases from V and 7 bases from J, with 9 bases in between. In germline, CDR1 is MNHEY, CDR2 SMNVEV (reference sequence). This CDR3 is CASSLSRDHEAFF. CDR3 bases: TGTGCCAGCAGTTTATCGAGAGATCATGAAGCTTTCTTT.

The V call is TRBV7-3, the J call TRBJ2-1; D is undetermined. Per germline, CDR1 SGHTA and CDR2 FQGTGA. This CDR3 has 14 residues. Trimming pared 0 bases from V and 0 bases from J, leaving 3 bases between. CDR3 region: CASSLTHSYNEQFF. DNA for the CDR3: TGTGCCAGCAGCTTAACACACTCCTACAATGAGCAGTTCTTC.